Below, 16 T cell receptor beta chains from the same sample are listed, as sequenced in a study of shared clonotypes between healthy human individuals. Produced via immunoSEQ multiplex PCR; TCRdb's table is partial and in-frame only. The table lists over 2,000,000 clones, around 93% of them singletons. Terminally differentiated effector memory CD45RA+ cells were left out of the naive CD8 fraction, which was CD45RO-negative and positively selected for CCR7. The sample comprised naive CD8+ T cells from PBMCs. These receptors came from a man younger than 30 in good health. Some clones in this sample may be carry-over from other donors' samples.

This clone was found a few times. The V call is TRBV7-6, the J call TRBJ2-7, with D uncertain. The CDR3 loop spans 15 amino acids. Per the germline V gene, CDR1 is SGHVS and CDR2 is FNYEAQ. The germline V and J ends were trimmed by 3 bases and 2 bases, with 14 bases remaining between them. CDR3 sequence: CASSLFKDRPYEQYF. DNA for the CDR3: TGTGCCAGCAGCTTGTTTAAGGACCGACCCTACGAGCAGTACTTC.

The V gene is TRBV28, the J gene TRBJ1-2; D gene ambiguous. CDR3 length: 13 amino acids. Germline V lookup: CDR1 MDHEN, CDR2 SYDVKM. V gave up 6 bases and J gave up 8 bases, with 16 bases separating them. The CDR3: CASSQRGTKGYTF. The CDR3 DNA reads TGTGCCAGCAGCCAGCGGGGAACTAAGGGCTACACCTTC.

The V and J genes are TRBV9 and TRBJ2-2; perhaps TRBD2 as D (5 bases). Germline CDR1 and CDR2: SGDLS and YYNGEE. The CDR3 runs to 16 residues. V lost 0 bases, J lost 7 bases, and 16 bases lay in between. DNA of the CDR3: TGTGCCAGCAGCGTAGGAATTAGGGCGGGCGGCGGGGAGCTGTTTTTT. It is translated as CASSVGIRAGGGELFF.

CDR3 sequence reads: CASRGYRVPAGTEAFF. CDR3 bases: TGTGCCAGCAGGGGGTATCGGGTCCCAGCAGGCACTGAAGCTTTCTTT. The chain recombines TRBV28 with TRBJ1-1; D is unresolved. The CDR3 sequence is 16 residues long. The V end lost 6 bases, the J end lost 4 bases, and 21 bases lay between the germline ends. CDR1 and CDR2 from the germline V gene are MDHEN and SYDVKM.

The sample holds one count of this clone. The chain uses TRBV28 and TRBJ2-1; possibly TRBD1 or TRBD2 for D (5 bases each). Trimming stripped 1 base from V and 0 bases from J, with 10 bases between. Per the germline V gene, CDR1 is MDHEN and CDR2 is SYDVKM. This CDR3 comprises 16 residues. The DNA for the CDR3 is TGTGCCAGCAGTTTATTTGGGGGAATCTCCTACAATGAGCAGTTCTTC. It codes for CASSLFGGISYNEQFF.

The chain employs TRBV28 and TRBJ2-7, with D tentatively TRBD1 or TRBD2 (5 bases each). Per germline, CDR1 MDHEN and CDR2 SYDVKM. The CDR3 covers 14 residues. The V end was cut by 1 base, the J end by 5 bases, with 12 bases between. In DNA form, the CDR3 reads TGTGCCAGCAGTTTATTAGCCGGGGACGACGAGCAGTACTTC. This encodes CASSLLAGDDEQYF.

This sequence joins TRBV5-1 and TRBJ2-2, with TRBD2 matching over 14 bases. In germline, CDR1 is SGHRS, CDR2 YFSETQ. The V gene end was trimmed by 5 bases and the J gene end by 1 base; junction bases not matched to a gene: 1. CDR3 length: 16 residues. The CDR3 spells CASRTSGRENTGELFF. DNA for the CDR3: TGCGCCAGCAGGACTAGCGGGAGGGAGAACACCGGGGAGCTGTTTTTT.

This chain links TRBV28 with TRBJ2-3; the match to TRBD1 covers 7 bases. The CDR3 spans 12 residues. Germline lookup yields CDR1 MDHEN and CDR2 SYDVKM. V lost 6 bases, J lost 6 bases, and 3 bases stayed unmatched. The DNA of the CDR3 is TGTGCCAGCAGCCCGGACAGGGATACGCAGTATTTT. Amino acids: CASSPDRDTQYF.

The chain combines TRBV5-8 with TRBJ2-7, with 10 bases that match TRBD2. This CDR3 has 16 amino acids. The trim removed 4 bases at V and 1 base at J, leaving 8 bases unmatched. CDR1 and CDR2 from the germline V gene are SGHTS and YDEGEE. CDR3 loop: CASSLPGLADSYEQYF. The CDR3 bases are TGTGCCAGCAGCCTACCCGGACTAGCGGATTCCTACGAGCAGTACTTC.

The chain recombines TRBV19 with TRBJ1-1; D is ambiguous. Trimming pared 2 bases from V and 3 bases from J, leaving 19 bases between. The germline CDR1 and CDR2 sequences are LNHDA and SQIVND (reference sequence). The CDR3 is 17 amino acids. Here the CDR3 reads CASSILETGYRYTEAFF. CDR3 bases: TGTGCCAGTAGTATATTGGAGACCGGTTATCGGTACACTGAAGCTTTCTTT.

The rearrangement uses TRBV28 and TRBJ1-2; D is possibly TRBD1 (5 bases). Germline V gene data show CDR1 as MDHEN and CDR2 as SYDVKM. The V end was cut by 4 bases, the J end by 5 bases, with 11 bases between. The CDR3 sequence is 13 residues long. CDR3 protein: CASSSFGTYGYTF. In nucleotides, the CDR3 is TGTGCCAGCAGTTCCTTCGGGACTTATGGCTACACCTTC.

The count of this clone is one. This chain uses TRBV28 with TRBJ1-2; TRBD1 might be the D (5 bases). Germline values: CDR1 MDHEN, CDR2 SYDVKM. Trimming shortened V by 3 bases and J by 4 bases, and 27 bases separated the two germline ends. The CDR3 spans 19 residues. The CDR3 is CASSFGSTALTGFSYGYTF. CDR3 bases: TGTGCCAGCAGTTTCGGGTCGACAGCCCTCACCGGATTTAGCTATGGCTACACCTTC.

The chain couples TRBV25-1 to TRBJ2-7; 11 nucleotides align to TRBD2. V lost 1 base, J lost 3 bases, and 5 bases stayed unmatched. The CDR3 is 16 amino acids. Germline assignment: CDR1 MGHDK and CDR2 SYGVNS. CDR3 sequence reads: CASSEFLAGGYYEQYF. CDR3 DNA: TGTGCCAGCAGTGAATTTCTAGCGGGAGGATACTACGAGCAGTACTTC.

The J gene is TRBJ2-2, the V gene TRBV15; D possibly corresponds to TRBD2 (5 bases). The CDR3 is 16 amino acids. Trimming left V 1 base short and J 3 bases short, with 12 bases between. Germline V gives CDR1 LNHNV, CDR2 YYDKDF (reference sequence). CDR3 DNA: TGTGCCACCAGCAGAGGAAAGCGGATTGACACCGGGGAGCTGTTTTTT. This encodes CATSRGKRIDTGELFF.

The genes are TRBV5-1 and TRBJ2-7; 7 bases line up with TRBD2. Per germline, CDR1 SGHRS and CDR2 YFSETQ. With 4 bases clipped from V and 0 bases from J, the junction kept 10 bases outside the gene matches. The CDR3 consists of 16 residues. CDR3 DNA sequence: TGCGCCAGCAGCCTATCGGACTTAGCGGGCTCCTACGAGCAGTACTTC. It translates to CASSLSDLAGSYEQYF.

The table lists this clone with a count of one. The chain couples TRBV28 to TRBJ2-7, with unresolved D. The ends were cut back, 5 bases at V and 3 bases at J, with 17 bases in the middle. The CDR3 has 15 residues. Germline values: CDR1 MDHEN, CDR2 SYDVKM. CDR3 sequence reads: CASSLAELLGYEQYF. CDR3 nucleotide sequence: TGTGCCAGCAGTCTCGCAGAACTACTCGGCTACGAGCAGTACTTC.